The 26 T cell receptor beta chains presented below share a single source sample, sequenced in a study of T cells expressing NK-cell markers. TCRdb reprocessed the 5' RACE reads and keeps a single row for each CDR3 protein, giving no DNA. Its clone listing holds about 550,000 distinct CDR3 sequences. Input material: blood T cells: a sorted CD56 or NKG2C T cell subset, CD4+ or CD8+ T cells, or bulk PBMC T cells (not recorded which). The receptors shown here come from a man aged 18 to 29 in good health.

The V gene is TRBV27, the J gene TRBJ1-5; TCRdb indicates TRBD1, and absent DNA this call remains unverified. The CDR3 runs 16 residues. Germline assignment: CDR1 MNHEY and CDR2 SMNVEV (reference sequence). The CDR3 is CASRDTGTPFGGPQHF.

V and J are TRBV10-3 and TRBJ2-3; the TCRdb D gene call, TRBD2, has no DNA to confirm it. The CDR3 runs 15 residues. Germline V lookup: CDR1 ENHRY, CDR2 SYGVKD. The CDR3 reads CAITAGGTSTDTQYF.

J is TRBJ2-1 and V is TRBV11-1; the D call of TRBD2 rests on TCRdb alone, since no DNA is present to check it. The CDR3 has 19 residues. Per the germline V gene, CDR1 is SGHAT and CDR2 is FQDESV (reference sequence). CDR3: CASSSGLAGGGSSYNEQFF.

The V call is TRBV30, the J call TRBJ1-4. Germline V lookup: CDR1 GTSNPN, CDR2 SVGIG (reference sequence). The CDR3 sequence is 17 residues long. The CDR3 protein is CAWSVRGEIATNEKLFF. Full variable domain (outside the CDR3, taken from reference TRBV30 and TRBJ1-4): SQTIHQWPATLVQPVGSPLSLECTVEGTSNPNLYWYRQAAGRGLQLLFYSVGIGQISSEVPQNLSASRPQDRQFILSSKKLLLSDSGFYLCAWSVRGEIATNEKLFFGSGTQLSVL.

The chain carries TRBV20-1 and TRBJ2-3. Germline CDR1 DFQATT, CDR2 SNEGSKA (reference sequence). This CDR3 has 12 residues. The CDR3 loop reads CGVLGSSDTQYF.

The V call is TRBV7-9, the J call TRBJ2-2; TCRdb designates TRBD2, a call that cannot be tested without DNA. CDR1 SEHNR and CDR2 FQNEAQ come from the germline V gene (reference sequence). This CDR3 comprises 15 residues. CDR3 amino acids: CASIGLAANTGELFF.

The rearrangement joins TRBV6-1 to TRBJ1-5. Germline CDR1 reads MNHNS; CDR2 reads SASEGT. The CDR3 consists of 14 residues. The CDR3 here is CASNPARGDQPQHF.

V and J are TRBV29-1 and TRBJ2-3; TCRdb selects TRBD1, and the lack of DNA leaves this call unchecked. Looked up from germline, CDR1 is SQVTM and CDR2 is ANQGSEA. The CDR3 has 15 residues. The CDR3 sequence: CSVGAGTGGTDTQYF.

This chain connects TRBV5-5 to TRBJ2-1; TCRdb selects TRBD2, and the lack of DNA leaves this call unchecked. CDR1 SGHKS and CDR2 YYEKEE come from the germline V gene (reference sequence). This CDR3 has 17 amino acids. CDR3 in amino acids: CASSLATSGPPYNEQFF.

This chain joins TRBV28 and TRBJ2-3; the TCRdb call, TRBD1, lacks DNA for checking. CDR1 and CDR2 from the germline V gene are MDHEN and SYDVKM. This CDR3 region has 19 residues. CDR3 sequence: CASSSLPPGTGLSTDTQYF.

The genes are TRBV20-1 and TRBJ2-3; TCRdb selects TRBD2, and the lack of DNA leaves this call unchecked. Germline loops: CDR1 DFQATT, CDR2 SNEGSKA (reference sequence). This CDR3 region has 14 residues. CDR3 in amino acids: CSARYDTSTDTQYF.

The J gene is TRBJ2-3, the V gene TRBV12-3 or TRBV12-4; the TRBD1 assignment by TCRdb is unverifiable without DNA. The CDR3 loop spans 16 amino acids. CDR3 region: CASSTPSGMGSDTQYF.

The CDR3 reads CASSPQEGDTTDTQYF. The genes are TRBV3-1 and TRBJ2-3; with no DNA, the TCRdb D assignment of TRBD1 cannot be verified. The CDR3 has 16 amino acids. Germline CDR1 LGHDT, CDR2 YNNKEL (reference sequence).

The CDR3 reads CAILLGRAYEQYF. The chain is built from TRBV2 and TRBJ2-7; TCRdb's D call, TRBD1, is unchecked because there is no DNA. Germline CDR1 reads SNHLY; CDR2 reads FYNNEI. The CDR3 totals 13 residues.

CDR3 region: CASSSPTSGTGTDTQYF. The genes are TRBV7-9 and TRBJ2-3; TCRdb returns TRBD2, unconfirmable since there is no DNA. Germline-derived CDR1 and CDR2 are SEHNR and FQNEAQ (reference sequence). The CDR3 runs 17 residues.

This chain connects TRBV5-1 to TRBJ2-1; TCRdb names TRBD2, which stays unverified in the absence of DNA. Looked up from germline, CDR1 is SGHRS and CDR2 is YFSETQ. The CDR3 runs 15 residues. The CDR3 sequence is CASTEGLAGAGEQFF.

The CDR3 is CATSGGTGATYNEQFF. The chain joins TRBV24-1 to TRBJ2-1; the TRBD1 assignment by TCRdb is unverifiable without DNA. The CDR3 loop spans 16 amino acids. Germline CDR1 reads KGHDR; CDR2 reads SFDVKD.

The V call is TRBV20-1, the J call TRBJ1-1; the TCRdb D gene call, TRBD1, has no DNA to confirm it. Germline-derived CDR1 and CDR2 are DFQATT and SNEGSKA (reference sequence). The CDR3 consists of 13 residues. This CDR3 reads CSAEAGTVTEAFF.

This chain links TRBV2 with TRBJ2-1; absent DNA, TCRdb's TRBD2 call cannot be checked. The CDR3 consists of 12 residues. The germline gives CDR1 SNHLY, CDR2 FYNNEI. The CDR3 loop is CASRGGRNEQFF.

V and J are TRBV24-1 and TRBJ2-3; TCRdb indicates TRBD1, and absent DNA this call remains unverified. Germline V gene lookup returns CDR1 KGHDR and CDR2 SFDVKD. The CDR3 length is 15 residues. CDR3: CATSFGQGITDTQYF.

J is TRBJ2-5 and V is TRBV18; checking the TCRdb D call of TRBD2 is not possible without DNA. This CDR3 is 14 amino acids long. Germline V gene lookup returns CDR1 KGHSH and CDR2 LQKENI. This chain's CDR3 is CASSPPLREWTQYF.

The chain recombines TRBV18 with TRBJ2-1. The germline gives CDR1 KGHSH, CDR2 LQKENI. This CDR3 spans 15 amino acids. The CDR3 sequence: CASSPRDPESDEQFF.

The chain uses TRBV11-2 and TRBJ2-3; TCRdb indicates TRBD1, and absent DNA this call remains unverified. The CDR3 contains 15 residues. Germline CDR1 and CDR2: SGHAT and FQNNGV. CDR3: CASSLLGQTTDTQYF.

The V call is TRBV29-1, the J call TRBJ2-5; lacking DNA, the TRBD1 call made by TCRdb goes unchecked. Germline CDR1 is SQVTM and CDR2 is ANQGSEA. The CDR3 sequence is 13 residues long. The CDR3 reads CSAARSIQETQYF.

The rearrangement joins TRBV29-1 to TRBJ2-3; TCRdb outputs TRBD1, but without DNA this stays unchecked. CDR1 is SQVTM, CDR2 ANQGSEA, per germline. This CDR3 has 13 amino acids. CDR3: CSVDEDITDTQYF.

This chain joins TRBV20-1 and TRBJ2-1; TCRdb's D call of TRBD2 is untestable without DNA. The CDR3 totals 13 residues. Germline V gives CDR1 DFQATT, CDR2 SNEGSKA (reference sequence). The CDR3 is CSAHLASRLSQFF.